The 7 T cell receptor beta chains given below trace back to one sample, sequenced in a study of CD8+CD57+ T cells in acquired aplastic anemia. Patients sequenced had flow cytometry evidence of CD8+CD57+ cell expansion. TCR beta VDJ and CDR3 were profiled, and genomic DNA was the template. TCRdb reprocessed the reads with MiXCR, giving one entry per CDR3 protein. The repertoire holds 270,000 or so distinct CDR3 sequences, with 70% to 85% as singletons. Sequences were obtained from sorted CD4+, CD8+, or CD8+CD57+ T cells (not recorded which) from PBMCs. The receptors originated from a human donor with aplastic anemia.

The chain uses TRBV7-9 and TRBJ1-3; a weak D match, TRBD1 (5 bases). CDR1 SEHNR and CDR2 FQNEAQ come from the germline V gene (reference sequence). V was cut by 3 bases and J by 16 bases, with 25 bases left in between. The CDR3 has 15 amino acids. The CDR3 spells CASSFQRSGGNDVYF. The CDR3 coding sequence is TGTGCCAGCAGCTTTCAAAGAAGCGGGGGGAACGATGTGTATTTT.

The V call is TRBV7-2, the J call TRBJ1-1, with D tentatively TRBD1 (5 bases). Germline loops: CDR1 SGHTA, CDR2 FQGNSA. The V end lost 2 bases, the J end lost 10 bases, and 14 bases lay between the germline ends. This CDR3 has 13 amino acids. CDR3 sequence: CASSLRLGPGAFF. CDR3 DNA sequence: TGTGCCAGCAGCTTAAGGCTGGGGCCTGGAGCTTTCTTT.

This clonotype appeared a single time. A read error may explain this, as a much larger clone is one base away. The chain is built from TRBV7-8 and TRBJ2-1; D tentatively fits TRBD1 or TRBD2 (6 bases each). Trimming removed 8 bases at V and 13 bases at J, with 30 bases between. The CDR3 is 16 residues long. Germline CDR1 and CDR2: SGHVS and FQNEAQ. CDR3 region: CASGDGGTDTQYYQFF. DNA for the CDR3: TGTGCCAGCGGGGACGGGGGCACAGATACGCAGTATTATCAGTTCTTC.

A remark on this clonotype: This sequence may be a read error, since a much larger clone differs from it by one base. This chain connects TRBV7-8 to TRBJ1-3; 7 bases agree with TRBD1. The germline V gene has CDR1 SGHVS and CDR2 FQNEAQ. CDR3 length: 14 amino acids. The CDR3 sequence: CASSFDPDGTAIYF. CDR3 DNA sequence: TGTGCCAGCAGCTTTGATCCAGACGGGACAGCCATTTACTTT.

The J gene is TRBJ2-3, the V gene TRBV9; 8 bases align to TRBD2. The V and J ends lost 0 bases and 11 bases, in that order; junction bases with no gene match: 8. The CDR3 contains 14 residues. Germline CDR1 SGDLS, CDR2 YYNGEE. Written as DNA, the CDR3 is TGTGCCAGCAGCGTAGCGGGAGGGACAAATCAGCAGTATTTT. The encoded protein is CASSVAGGTNQQYF.

The chain is built from TRBV7-2 and TRBJ2-2; perhaps TRBD1 as D (6 bases). The CDR3 is made up of 15 amino acids. Trimming cost V 5 bases and J 17 bases, with 27 bases left between them. The V gene's germline CDR1 is SGHTA and CDR2 FQGNSA. CDR3 loop: CASSAGSGTPVHLFF. The CDR3 DNA reads TGTGCCAGCAGCGCAGGTTCTGGGACACCCGTGCACCTTTTTTTT. Drawing the rest from reference TRBV7-2 and TRBJ2-2, the complete variable domain is GAGVSQSPSNKVTEKGKDVELRCDPISGHTALYWYRQSLGQGLEFLIYFQGNSAPDKSGLPSDRFSAERTGGSVSTLTIQRTQQEDSAVYLCASSAGSGTPVHLFFGEGSRLTVL.

The rearrangement joins TRBV7-6 to TRBJ2-1, with a tentative D call TRBD2 (5 bases). V lost 0 bases to trimming and J lost 13 bases, with 22 bases between them. CDR1 SGHVS and CDR2 FNYEAQ come from the germline V gene. CDR3 length equals 16 residues. In DNA form, the CDR3 reads TGTGCCAGCAGCTTAGCGACCCGAGGGTACCAGAATTTTCAGTTCTTC. As protein: CASSLATRGYQNFQFF.